A selection of T cell receptor beta chains follows, all from one sample in a study of cytomegalovirus exposure and HLA in healthy donors. The repertoire was sequenced with immunoSEQ multiplex PCR; TCRdb's copy has only in-frame clones and lacks some. The table lists 150,000 to 200,000 clones, 75% to 85% of them singletons. Sequenced sample: PBMCs. These receptors all come from a woman in her fifties or sixties in good health and CMV-seronegative. CDR3s include the opening cysteine and the closing phenylalanine or tryptophan. The D gene is left open where the match is weak. Size tells how often a clone was seen (once, few, many) or the class of an expanded clone, and some rows leave it out.

D gene: TRBD2
V gene: TRBV7-9
clone size: .
J gene: TRBJ2-1
CDR3 protein: CASSLAFLAEYNEQFF
CDR3 DNA: TGTGCCAGCAGCTTAGCGTTTCTAGCGGAGTACAATGAGCAGTTCTTC

D gene: .
V gene: TRBV15
clone size: .
J gene: TRBJ2-7
CDR3 protein: CATSSSLAYEQYF
CDR3 DNA: TGTGCCACCAGCAGCTCTCTAGCCTACGAGCAGTACTTC

D gene: TRBD1
V gene: TRBV29-1
clone size: few
J gene: TRBJ2-4
CDR3 protein: CSVGQGSKNIQYF
CDR3 DNA: TGCAGCGTTGGACAGGGATCCAAAAACATTCAGTACTTC

D gene: TRBD2
V gene: TRBV28
clone size: .
J gene: TRBJ2-5
CDR3 protein: CASRRGALLQETQYF
CDR3 DNA: TGTGCCAGCAGGCGGGGGGCCCTACTCCAAGAGACCCAGTACTTC

D gene: TRBD1
V gene: TRBV10-3
clone size: few
J gene: TRBJ1-1
CDR3 protein: CAISRRQGAGNTEAFF
CDR3 DNA: TGTGCCATCAGCCGGAGACAGGGGGCAGGGAACACTGAAGCTTTCTTT

D gene: .
V gene: TRBV18
clone size: .
J gene: TRBJ2-1
CDR3 protein: CASSRGDPGKSGEQFF
CDR3 DNA: TGTGCCAGCTCACGGGGCGATCCAGGGAAGTCGGGTGAGCAGTTCTTC

D gene: .
V gene: TRBV19
clone size: .
J gene: TRBJ1-1
CDR3 protein: CASIRSEAGGTEAFF
CDR3 DNA: TGTGCCAGTATTCGGTCGGAGGCCGGAGGCACTGAAGCTTTCTTT

D gene: .
V gene: TRBV7-2
clone size: .
J gene: TRBJ1-5
CDR3 protein: CASSWRPAGSNQPQHF
CDR3 DNA: TGTGCCAGCAGCTGGCGGCCGGCGGGTAGCAATCAGCCCCAGCATTTT

D gene: TRBD2
V gene: TRBV11-2
clone size: .
J gene: TRBJ2-3
CDR3 protein: CASSLGAGVTDTQYF
CDR3 DNA: TGTGCCAGCAGCTTAGGGGCGGGAGTCACAGATACGCAGTATTTT

D gene: .
V gene: TRBV7-6
clone size: .
J gene: TRBJ2-7
CDR3 protein: CASSPGQGNSYEQYF
CDR3 DNA: TGTGCCAGCAGCCCGGGGCAGGGGAACTCCTACGAGCAGTACTTC

D gene: .
V gene: TRBV28
clone size: .
J gene: TRBJ1-1
CDR3 protein: CASSLPPRHTEAFF
CDR3 DNA: TGTGCCAGCAGTTTACCTCCGAGGCACACTGAAGCTTTCTTT

D gene: .
V gene: TRBV19
clone size: .
J gene: TRBJ2-3
CDR3 protein: CASSIGGDADTQYF
CDR3 DNA: TGTGCCAGTAGTATTGGAGGGGACGCAGATACGCAGTATTTT

D gene: TRBD1
V gene: TRBV4-2
clone size: .
J gene: TRBJ2-7
CDR3 protein: CASSYARQGAYYEQYF
CDR3 DNA: TGTGCCAGCAGCTACGCAAGACAGGGGGCTTACTACGAGCAGTACTTC

D gene: .
V gene: TRBV30
clone size: .
J gene: TRBJ1-5
CDR3 protein: CAWTGGSNQPQHF
CDR3 DNA: TGTGCCTGGACCGGGGGTAGCAATCAGCCCCAGCATTTT

D gene: TRBD1
V gene: TRBV9
clone size: few
J gene: TRBJ1-5
CDR3 protein: CASSLGQVNQPQHF
CDR3 DNA: TGTGCCAGCAGCCTCGGACAGGTCAATCAGCCCCAGCATTTT

D gene: TRBD1
V gene: TRBV9
clone size: few
J gene: TRBJ2-1
CDR3 protein: CASSVEGAGDNEQFF
CDR3 DNA: TGTGCCAGCAGCGTAGAGGGGGCCGGTGACAATGAGCAGTTCTTC

D gene: .
V gene: TRBV5-5
clone size: .
J gene: TRBJ2-3
CDR3 protein: CASTIGGTDTQYF
CDR3 DNA: TGTGCCAGCACCATCGGAGGGACAGATACGCAGTATTTT

D gene: .
V gene: TRBV18
clone size: .
J gene: TRBJ2-7
CDR3 protein: CASSLSNGGYYSYEQYF
CDR3 DNA: TGTGCCAGCTCGCTAAGTAATGGCGGTTATTACTCCTACGAGCAGTACTTC

D gene: .
V gene: TRBV6-6
clone size: .
J gene: TRBJ1-2
CDR3 protein: CASSYDPGPGYTF
CDR3 DNA: TGTGCCAGCAGTTACGATCCAGGGCCCGGCTACACCTTC

D gene: TRBD1
V gene: TRBV28
clone size: .
J gene: TRBJ2-7
CDR3 protein: CASSSLNYRDRAVYEQYF
CDR3 DNA: TGTGCCAGCAGTTCACTCAATTACCGGGACAGGGCTGTCTACGAGCAGTACTTC

D gene: .
V gene: TRBV7-2
clone size: once
J gene: TRBJ2-3
CDR3 protein: CASSQDSGTSTDTQYF
CDR3 DNA: TGTGCCAGCAGCCAAGACTCCGGGACTAGCACAGATACGCAGTATTTT

D gene: .
V gene: TRBV5-1
clone size: once
J gene: TRBJ2-3
CDR3 protein: CASSPTRQLVTSTDTQYF
CDR3 DNA: TGCGCCAGCAGCCCCACACGACAACTAGTAACTAGCACAGATACGCAGTATTTT

D gene: .
V gene: TRBV28
clone size: .
J gene: TRBJ2-7
CDR3 protein: CASSLRGYEQYF
CDR3 DNA: TGTGCCAGCAGTTTACGGGGGTACGAGCAGTACTTC

D gene: TRBD1
V gene: TRBV4-1
clone size: .
J gene: TRBJ2-1
CDR3 protein: CASSQDGGTASSYNEQFF
CDR3 DNA: TGCGCCAGCAGCCAAGACGGTGGGACAGCTTCCTCCTACAATGAGCAGTTCTTC

D gene: TRBD2
V gene: TRBV15
clone size: .
J gene: TRBJ2-1
CDR3 protein: CATSLSGPPRHEQFF
CDR3 DNA: TGTGCCACCAGCCTTAGCGGGCCCCCCCGCCATGAGCAGTTCTTC

D gene: TRBD2
V gene: TRBV9
clone size: once
J gene: TRBJ2-2
CDR3 protein: CASSVGGSGRVNTGELFF
CDR3 DNA: TGTGCCAGCAGCGTAGGGGGAAGCGGGAGAGTTAACACCGGGGAGCTGTTTTTT

D gene: .
V gene: TRBV10-3
clone size: .
J gene: TRBJ2-1
CDR3 protein: CAISEQTGSLGEQFF
CDR3 DNA: TGTGCCATCAGTGAGCAAACAGGGAGTTTAGGCGAGCAGTTCTTC

D gene: TRBD1
V gene: TRBV7-3
clone size: once
J gene: TRBJ1-2
CDR3 protein: CASSLPGQGVVF
CDR3 DNA: TGTGCCAGCAGCTTACCGGGACAGGGGGTGGTCTTC

D gene: TRBD1
V gene: TRBV9
clone size: .
J gene: TRBJ1-1
CDR3 protein: CASSVDPGGNRGHTEAFF
CDR3 DNA: TGTGCCAGCAGCGTAGACCCGGGTGGGAACAGGGGGCACACTGAAGCTTTCTTT

D gene: TRBD2
V gene: TRBV28
clone size: .
J gene: TRBJ2-3
CDR3 protein: CASSLVAGGGTDTQYF
CDR3 DNA: TGTGCCAGCAGTCTGGTAGCGGGAGGCGGAACAGATACGCAGTATTTT

D gene: TRBD1
V gene: TRBV29-1
clone size: once
J gene: TRBJ1-1
CDR3 protein: CSVDWDRNTEAFF
CDR3 DNA: TGCAGCGTTGATTGGGACAGGAACACTGAAGCTTTCTTT

D gene: .
V gene: TRBV2
clone size: .
J gene: TRBJ2-2
CDR3 protein: CASRRNTGELFF
CDR3 DNA: TGTGCCAGCAGGCGGAACACCGGGGAGCTGTTTTTT

D gene: TRBD2
V gene: TRBV4-1
clone size: once
J gene: TRBJ2-7
CDR3 protein: CASSQTGRRFSEQYF
CDR3 DNA: TGCGCCAGCAGCCAAACCGGGAGGCGCTTTAGCGAGCAGTACTTC

D gene: TRBD2
V gene: TRBV6-4
clone size: .
J gene: TRBJ2-3
CDR3 protein: CASSDSGGATDTQYF
CDR3 DNA: TGTGCCAGCAGTGACAGCGGGGGGGCCACAGATACGCAGTATTTT

D gene: TRBD1
V gene: TRBV6-5
clone size: .
J gene: TRBJ2-7
CDR3 protein: CASSYLGQGGEQYF
CDR3 DNA: TGTGCCAGCAGTTACCTGGGACAGGGAGGCGAGCAGTACTTC

D gene: TRBD2
V gene: TRBV18
clone size: .
J gene: TRBJ2-5
CDR3 protein: CASSPAASGRWEQYF
CDR3 DNA: TGTGCCAGCTCACCAGCGGCTAGCGGGAGGTGGGAGCAGTACTTC

D gene: .
V gene: TRBV7-8
clone size: .
J gene: TRBJ2-3
CDR3 protein: CASSLARFYRGSPDTQYF
CDR3 DNA: TGTGCCAGCAGCTTAGCGCGATTCTACCGGGGATCCCCAGATACGCAGTATTTT

D gene: TRBD1
V gene: TRBV5-4
clone size: once
J gene: TRBJ1-5
CDR3 protein: CASSRRLDRVPYSNQPQHF
CDR3 DNA: TGTGCCAGCAGCCGGAGACTGGACAGGGTCCCTTATAGCAATCAGCCCCAGCATTTT

D gene: .
V gene: TRBV6-5
clone size: .
J gene: TRBJ1-1
CDR3 protein: CASSYPGLPNTEAFF
CDR3 DNA: TGTGCCAGCAGTTACCCGGGACTGCCGAACACTGAAGCTTTCTTT

D gene: .
V gene: TRBV6-4
clone size: .
J gene: TRBJ1-5
CDR3 protein: CASSKQGNQPQHF
CDR3 DNA: TGTGCCAGCAGTAAACAGGGAAATCAGCCCCAGCATTTT

D gene: .
V gene: TRBV4-3
clone size: .
J gene: TRBJ2-1
CDR3 protein: CASSQDPQGLDEQFF
CDR3 DNA: TGCGCCAGCAGCCAAGATCCTCAGGGTTTGGATGAGCAGTTCTTC

D gene: TRBD1
V gene: TRBV7-9
clone size: .
J gene: TRBJ2-1
CDR3 protein: CASSSTGHYNEQFF
CDR3 DNA: TGTGCCAGCAGCTCGACAGGGCACTACAATGAGCAGTTCTTC

D gene: TRBD1
V gene: TRBV7-2
clone size: .
J gene: TRBJ2-7
CDR3 protein: CASSHGDSRYEQYF
CDR3 DNA: TGTGCCAGCAGCCACGGGGACAGCCGCTACGAGCAGTACTTC

D gene: TRBD1
V gene: TRBV28
clone size: few
J gene: TRBJ1-2
CDR3 protein: CASRTDRGRYGYTF
CDR3 DNA: TGTGCCAGCAGGACGGACAGGGGGAGGTATGGCTACACCTTC

D gene: TRBD1
V gene: TRBV29-1
clone size: .
J gene: TRBJ1-2
CDR3 protein: CSVGGDRASIGYTF
CDR3 DNA: TGCAGCGTTGGAGGGGACAGGGCGTCTATAGGCTACACCTTC